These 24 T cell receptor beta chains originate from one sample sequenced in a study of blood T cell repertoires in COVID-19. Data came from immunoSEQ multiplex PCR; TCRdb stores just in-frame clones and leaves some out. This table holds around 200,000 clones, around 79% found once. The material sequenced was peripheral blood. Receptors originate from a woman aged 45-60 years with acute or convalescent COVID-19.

The CDR3 is CASSFQGAAGANVLTF. Written as DNA, the CDR3 is TGTGCCAGCAGTTTTCAGGGGGCGGCGGGGGCCAACGTCCTGACTTTC. V usage is TRBV27 and J usage is TRBJ2-6, with 8 bases aligning to TRBD1. The V segment lost 3 bases and the J segment 4 bases; nucleotides outside the gene matches: 5. The CDR3 extends over 16 amino acids. Germline V gene sequence: CDR1 MNHEY, CDR2 SMNVEV (reference sequence). The complete variable domain, with remaining parts taken from reference TRBV27 and TRBJ2-6, reads EAQVTQNPRYLITVTGKKLTVTCSQNMNHEYMSWYRQDPGLGLRQIYYSMNVEVTDKGDVPEGYKVSRKEKRNFPLILESPSPNQTSLYFCASSFQGAAGANVLTFGAGSRLTVL.

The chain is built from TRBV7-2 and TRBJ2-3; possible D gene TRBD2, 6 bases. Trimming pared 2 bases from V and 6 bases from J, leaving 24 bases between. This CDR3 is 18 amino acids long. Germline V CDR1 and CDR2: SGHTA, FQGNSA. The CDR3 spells CASSLRQGGISIGDTQYF. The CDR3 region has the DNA TGTGCCAGCAGCTTAAGGCAAGGCGGGATAAGTATTGGGGATACGCAGTATTTT.

The CDR3 DNA reads TGTGCCAGCAGCTTGGAGTGGGGGGGCCGAGGGGAGCTGTTTTTT. As protein: CASSLEWGGRGELFF. The gene calls are TRBV5-5 and TRBJ2-2; tentatively, D is TRBD2 (7 bases). Per germline, CDR1 SGHKS and CDR2 YYEKEE (reference sequence). CDR3 length: 15 amino acids. V lost 0 bases and J lost 8, with 14 bases in between.

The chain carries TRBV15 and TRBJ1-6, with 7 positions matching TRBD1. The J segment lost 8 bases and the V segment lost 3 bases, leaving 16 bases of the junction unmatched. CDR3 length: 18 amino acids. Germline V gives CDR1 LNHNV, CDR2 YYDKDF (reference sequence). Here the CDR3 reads CATSRNELRQGRDSPLHF. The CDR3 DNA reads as TGTGCCACCAGCAGGAACGAACTTAGACAGGGTAGGGATTCACCCCTCCACTTT.

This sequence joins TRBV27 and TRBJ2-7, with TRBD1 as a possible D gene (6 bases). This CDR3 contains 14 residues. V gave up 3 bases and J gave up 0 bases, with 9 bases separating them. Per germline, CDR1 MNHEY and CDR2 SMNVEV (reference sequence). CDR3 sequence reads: CASSFIGGSYEQYF. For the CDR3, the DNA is TGTGCCAGCAGTTTTATAGGGGGCTCCTACGAGCAGTACTTC.

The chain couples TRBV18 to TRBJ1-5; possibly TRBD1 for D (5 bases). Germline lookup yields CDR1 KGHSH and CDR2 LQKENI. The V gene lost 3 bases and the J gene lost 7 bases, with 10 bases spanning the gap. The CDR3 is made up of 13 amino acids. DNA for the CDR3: TGTGCCAGCTCACCGGGGCTCGAGCAGCCCCAGCATTTT. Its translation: CASSPGLEQPQHF.

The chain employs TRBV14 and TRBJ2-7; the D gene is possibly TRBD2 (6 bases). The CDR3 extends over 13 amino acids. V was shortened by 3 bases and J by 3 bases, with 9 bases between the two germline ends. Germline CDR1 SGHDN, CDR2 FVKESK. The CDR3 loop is CASSQRGGYEQYF. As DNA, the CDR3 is TGTGCCAGCAGCCAGAGGGGAGGCTACGAGCAGTACTTC. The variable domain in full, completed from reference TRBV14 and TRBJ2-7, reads EAGVTQFPSHSVIEKGQTVTLRCDPISGHDNLYWYRRVMGKEIKFLLHFVKESKQDESGMPNNRFLAERTGGTYSTLKVQPAELEDSGVYFCASSQRGGYEQYFGPGTRLTVT.

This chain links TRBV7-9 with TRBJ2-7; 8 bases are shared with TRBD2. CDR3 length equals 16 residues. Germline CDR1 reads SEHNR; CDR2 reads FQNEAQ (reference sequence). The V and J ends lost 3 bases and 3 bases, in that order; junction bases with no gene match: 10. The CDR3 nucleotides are TGTGCCAGCAGCTTGTCTCTCGGGAGGGCCCACTACGAGCAGTACTTC. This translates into CASSLSLGRAHYEQYF.

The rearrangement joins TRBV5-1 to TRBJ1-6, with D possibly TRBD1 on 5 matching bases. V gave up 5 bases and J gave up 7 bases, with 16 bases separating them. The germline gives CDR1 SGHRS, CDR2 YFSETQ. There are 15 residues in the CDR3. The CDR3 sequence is CASRQDPTSNSPLHF. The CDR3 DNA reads TGCGCCAGCAGACAGGACCCCACGAGCAATTCACCCCTCCACTTT.

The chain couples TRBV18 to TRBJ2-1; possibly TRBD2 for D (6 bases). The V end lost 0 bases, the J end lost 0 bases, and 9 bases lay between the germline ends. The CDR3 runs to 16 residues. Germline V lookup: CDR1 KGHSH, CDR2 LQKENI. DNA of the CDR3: TGTGCCAGCTCACCACCTCTCGGGAGCTCCTACAATGAGCAGTTCTTC. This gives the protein CASSPPLGSSYNEQFF.

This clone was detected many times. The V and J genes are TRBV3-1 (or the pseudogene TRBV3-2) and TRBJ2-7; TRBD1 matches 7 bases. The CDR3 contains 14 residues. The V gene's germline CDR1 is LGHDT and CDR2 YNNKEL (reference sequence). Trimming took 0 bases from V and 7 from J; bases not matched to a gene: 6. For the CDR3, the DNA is TGTGCCAGCAGCCAAGATGAGGGCAGGGGGGAGCAGTACTTC. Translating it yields CASSQDEGRGEQYF.

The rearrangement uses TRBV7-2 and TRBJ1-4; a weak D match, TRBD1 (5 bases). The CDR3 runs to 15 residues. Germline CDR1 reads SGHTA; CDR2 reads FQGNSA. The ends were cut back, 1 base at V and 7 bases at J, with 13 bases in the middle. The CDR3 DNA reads TGTGCCAGCAGCTTAGGTCTAGGGGTGGGTGAAAAACTGTTTTTT. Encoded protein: CASSLGLGVGEKLFF.

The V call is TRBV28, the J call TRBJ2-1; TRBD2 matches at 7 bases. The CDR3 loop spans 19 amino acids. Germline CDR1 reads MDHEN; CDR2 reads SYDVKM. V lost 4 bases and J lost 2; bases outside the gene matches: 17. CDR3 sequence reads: CASSSLRSGPSGTYNEQFF. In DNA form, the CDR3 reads TGTGCCAGCAGTTCTCTCAGATCCGGCCCTAGCGGAACCTACAATGAGCAGTTCTTC.

In DNA form, the CDR3 reads TGTGCCAGCAGCGCCCGACAGGGAGGTCCCGGGGAGCTGTTTTTT. It codes for CASSARQGGPGELFF. This chain joins TRBV7-9 and TRBJ2-2; D possibly corresponds to TRBD1 (7 bases). In germline, CDR1 is SEHNR, CDR2 FQNEAQ (reference sequence). This CDR3 spans 15 amino acids. Trimming cost V 5 bases and J 6 bases, with 16 bases left between them. Full variable domain (remainder filled in from reference TRBV7-9 and TRBJ2-2): DTGVSQNPRHKITKRGQNVTFRCDPISEHNRLYWYRQTLGQGPEFLTYFQNEAQLEKSRLLSDRFSAERPKGSFSTLEIQRTEQGDSAMYLCASSARQGGPGELFFGEGSRLTVL.

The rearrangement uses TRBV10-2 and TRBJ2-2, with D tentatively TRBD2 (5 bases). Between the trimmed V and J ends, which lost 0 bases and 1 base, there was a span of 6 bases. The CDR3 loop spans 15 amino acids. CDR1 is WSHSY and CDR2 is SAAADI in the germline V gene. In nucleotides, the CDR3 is TGCGCCAGCAGTGAGTCGGGGAGGAACACCGGGGAGCTGTTTTTT. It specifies CASSESGRNTGELFF.

CDR3 DNA sequence: TGTGCCAGCACCCGGGGAGGGGTAAATCAGCCCCAGCATTTT. Translated, it gives CASTRGGVNQPQHF. The chain carries TRBV6-6 and TRBJ1-5; possibly TRBD1 for D (5 bases). Germline CDR1 and CDR2: MNHNY and SVGAGI (reference sequence). V was pared by 7 bases and J by 4 bases, with 14 bases between. The CDR3 is made up of 14 amino acids.

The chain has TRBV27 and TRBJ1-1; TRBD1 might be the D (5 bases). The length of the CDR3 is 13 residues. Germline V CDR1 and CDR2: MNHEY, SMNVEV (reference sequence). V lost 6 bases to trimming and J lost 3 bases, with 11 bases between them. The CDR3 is CASSRPGDTEAFF. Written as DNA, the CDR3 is TGTGCCAGCAGCCGCCCGGGGGACACTGAAGCTTTCTTT.

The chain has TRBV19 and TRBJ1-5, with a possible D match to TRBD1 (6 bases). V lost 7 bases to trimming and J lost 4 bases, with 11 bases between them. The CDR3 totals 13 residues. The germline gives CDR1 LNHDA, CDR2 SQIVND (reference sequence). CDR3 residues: CASKQGWNQPQHF. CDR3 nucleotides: TGTGCCAGTAAACAGGGCTGGAATCAGCCCCAGCATTTT.

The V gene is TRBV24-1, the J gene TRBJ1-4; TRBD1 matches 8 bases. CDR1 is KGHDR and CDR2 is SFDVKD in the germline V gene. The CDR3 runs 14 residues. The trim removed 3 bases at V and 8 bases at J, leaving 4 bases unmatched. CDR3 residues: CATSDPGTGEKLFF. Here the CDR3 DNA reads TGTGCCACCAGTGATCCTGGGACAGGAGAAAAACTGTTTTTT.

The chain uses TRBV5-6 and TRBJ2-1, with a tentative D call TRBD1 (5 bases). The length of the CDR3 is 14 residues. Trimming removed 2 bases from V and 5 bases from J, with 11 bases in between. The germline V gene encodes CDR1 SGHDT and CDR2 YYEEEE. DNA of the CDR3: TGTGCCAGCAGCTTTTACAGGCCCAACAATGAGCAGTTCTTC. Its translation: CASSFYRPNNEQFF.

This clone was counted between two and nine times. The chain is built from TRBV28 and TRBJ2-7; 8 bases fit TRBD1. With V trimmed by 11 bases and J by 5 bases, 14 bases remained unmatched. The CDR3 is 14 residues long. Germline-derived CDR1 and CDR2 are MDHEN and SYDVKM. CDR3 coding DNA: TGTGCCTCCAGAGCAGGGGGCTTGGGAAACGAGCAGTACTTC. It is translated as CASRAGGLGNEQYF.

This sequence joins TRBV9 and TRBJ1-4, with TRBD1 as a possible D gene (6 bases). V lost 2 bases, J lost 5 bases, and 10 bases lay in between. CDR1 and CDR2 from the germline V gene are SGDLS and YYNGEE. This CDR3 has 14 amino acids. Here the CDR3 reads CASSVGTLNEKLFF. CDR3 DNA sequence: TGTGCCAGCAGCGTCGGGACATTAAATGAAAAACTGTTTTTT.

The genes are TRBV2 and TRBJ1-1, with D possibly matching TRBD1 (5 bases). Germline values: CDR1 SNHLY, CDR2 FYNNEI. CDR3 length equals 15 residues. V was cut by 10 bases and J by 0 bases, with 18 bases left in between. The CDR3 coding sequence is TGTGCCACCAAGGGGCAGGCCCTCCTGAACACTGAAGCTTTCTTT. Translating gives CATKGQALLNTEAFF.

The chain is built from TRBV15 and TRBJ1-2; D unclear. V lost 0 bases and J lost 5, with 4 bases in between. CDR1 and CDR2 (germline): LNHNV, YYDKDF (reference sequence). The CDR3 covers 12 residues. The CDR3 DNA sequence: TGTGCCACCAGCAGAGATCAGTATGGCTACACCTTC. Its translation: CATSRDQYGYTF.